The source of this TCR beta chain is a study of metastatic and nonmetastatic thyroid tumors (TCRdb year 2020). With regard to the full study: The researchers compared repertoires between peripheral blood samples and tumor or nodule tissue samples from patients with malignant or benign thyroid disease.

The CDR3 starts with the cysteine, ends with the phenylalanine, and has 11 residues. The only DNA kept is the CDR3, 33 bases in frame from the first base. As encoded in the germline V gene, CDR1 is SGHRS while CDR2 is YFSETQ. V is clipped by 4 bases and J by 2 bases, and the sequence between their germline boundaries is 3 bases long. The full study reports these points: TCR beta diversity was reported as significantly higher in malignant tumors than in benign nodules, in both blood and tumor samples.

The library relied on PCR. TCRdb shows the sequencer as Illumina HiSeq 4000. High-throughput sequencing was used to profile the CDR3 region of the TCR beta-chain in every patient. The authors' analysis ran thus. The researchers built a classifier to tell apart papillary thyroid cancer patients with distant metastasis, based on CDR3 differences among clinicopathological groups. To measure repertoire diversity the researchers used the Shannon index, while the Morisita-Horn index served to gauge how similar the tumor and blood repertoires were. TCRdb trimmed public reads at Q25 via fastp, called clones via MiXCR and kept in-frame beta chains. Clone size and V and J calls follow TCRdb, not the original study. This sample holds about 49,000 clones; approximately 22% were observed only once. The ten top clones hold roughly 4.2% of the sample. This clone occurred many times. Its antigen is currently not known. No much larger clone is present one base from it, and per-base qualities are unavailable.

No patient had received any treatment before thyroid surgery. Using T-cell receptor beta sequencing, the study looked back at clinical samples from patients collected from the early 2010s to the late 2010s. The sequenced sample consisted of blood. This TCR came from a female donor with papillary thyroid cancer or a benign thyroid nodule (not recorded which). Some clones in this sample may be carry-over from other donors' samples. The chain links TRBV5-1 with TRBJ2-5; the D gene lacks a confident call. CDR3 region: CASSQQETQYF. The DNA sequence reads TGCGCCAGCAGCCAACAAGAGACCCAGTACTTC.